This TCR beta chain was sequenced during a study of regulatory T cells in long-lasting Graves disease. Study-level results: Persistent Graves' patients showed a TCR diversity that was lower than that of newly diagnosed ones. Under persistent disease, TRBV28, TRBJ1-2 and TRBJ2-5 were used preferentially.

Described time point: newly diagnosed GD, antithyroid drugs for less than 3 months. TCR sequences were obtained from RNA taken from PBMCs. The V and J ends lost 3 bases and 4 bases, in that order; junction bases with no gene match: 1. The CDR3 spans 12 residues. Germline lookup yields CDR1 GTSNPN and CDR2 SVGIG (reference sequence). Building of the TCR beta libraries involved iRepertoire HTBI primers and Arm-PCR of CDR3 regions. MiXCR was run by TCRdb on the multiplex PCR reads, yielding one entry per CDR3 protein. The repertoire includes almost 450,000 distinct CDR3 sequences, around 17% of them detected once, and about 10% sits in the top ten. In this sample, this clonotype turned up many times. Antigen specificity is unknown. This sample was also put to use in a study of T cells in Graves' hyperthyroidism and ophthalmopathy. That paper notes: The HTBI primer set drove a first-round RT-PCR of the TCR CDR3. In simple terms, a model built on 13 V-J features told ophthalmopathy apart from stable hyperthyroidism.

V usage is TRBV30 and J usage is TRBJ2-7; 9 nucleotides match TRBD2. Sequences were derived from peripheral blood mononuclear cells (PBMCs), sampled at new diagnosis, from a patient treated with antithyroid drugs. The sequence was collected from a woman aged 30 to 39 with Graves disease. In nucleotides, the CDR3 is TGTGCCTGGAGGACTAGCGGATACGAGCAGTACTTC. It translates to CAWRTSGYEQYF.